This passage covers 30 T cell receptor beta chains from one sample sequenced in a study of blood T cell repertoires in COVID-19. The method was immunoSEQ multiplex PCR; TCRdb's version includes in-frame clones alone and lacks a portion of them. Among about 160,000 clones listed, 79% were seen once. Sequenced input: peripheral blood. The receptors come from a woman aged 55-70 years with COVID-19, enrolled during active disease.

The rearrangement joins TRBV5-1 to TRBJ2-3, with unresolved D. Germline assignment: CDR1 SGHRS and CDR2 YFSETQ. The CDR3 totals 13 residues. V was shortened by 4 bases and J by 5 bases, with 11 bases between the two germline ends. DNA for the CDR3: TGCGCCAGCAGCGGTGAGGTGGGAGATACGCAGTATTTT. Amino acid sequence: CASSGEVGDTQYF.

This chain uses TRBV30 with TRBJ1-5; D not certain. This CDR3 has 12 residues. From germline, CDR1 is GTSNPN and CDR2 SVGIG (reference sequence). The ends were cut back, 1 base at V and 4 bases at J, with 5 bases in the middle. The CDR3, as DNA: TGTGCCTGGAGTGACCTAAATCAGCCCCAGCATTTT. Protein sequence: CAWSDLNQPQHF.

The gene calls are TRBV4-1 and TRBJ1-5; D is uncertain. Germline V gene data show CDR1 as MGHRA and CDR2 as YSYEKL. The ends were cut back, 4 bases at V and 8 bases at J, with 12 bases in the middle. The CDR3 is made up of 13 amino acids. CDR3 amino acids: CASSPGAWKPQHF. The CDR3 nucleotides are TGCGCCAGCAGCCCCGGAGCCTGGAAGCCCCAGCATTTT.

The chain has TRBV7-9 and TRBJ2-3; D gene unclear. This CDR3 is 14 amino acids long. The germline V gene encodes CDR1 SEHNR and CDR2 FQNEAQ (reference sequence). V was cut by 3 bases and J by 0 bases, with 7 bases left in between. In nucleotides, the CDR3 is TGTGCCAGCAGCTTCGCGATTAGCACAGATACGCAGTATTTT. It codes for CASSFAISTDTQYF.

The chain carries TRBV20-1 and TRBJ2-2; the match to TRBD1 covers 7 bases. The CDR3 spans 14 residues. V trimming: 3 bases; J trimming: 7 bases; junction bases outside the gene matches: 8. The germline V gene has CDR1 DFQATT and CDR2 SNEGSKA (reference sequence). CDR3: CSASRQGSVGELFF. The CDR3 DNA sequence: TGCAGTGCTAGTAGACAGGGTAGTGTCGGGGAGCTGTTTTTT.

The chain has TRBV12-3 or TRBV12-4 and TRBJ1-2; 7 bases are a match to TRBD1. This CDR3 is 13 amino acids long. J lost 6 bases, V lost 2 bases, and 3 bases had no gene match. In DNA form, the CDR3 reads TGTGCCAGCAGTTTATCCGACAGGGATGGCTACACCTTC. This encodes CASSLSDRDGYTF.

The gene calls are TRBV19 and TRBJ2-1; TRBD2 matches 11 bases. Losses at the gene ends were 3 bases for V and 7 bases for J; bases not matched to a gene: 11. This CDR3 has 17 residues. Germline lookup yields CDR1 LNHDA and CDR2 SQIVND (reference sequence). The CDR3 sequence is CASSMLPTSGSANEQFF. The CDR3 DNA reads TGTGCCAGTAGTATGTTGCCCACTAGCGGGAGTGCGAATGAGCAGTTCTTC.

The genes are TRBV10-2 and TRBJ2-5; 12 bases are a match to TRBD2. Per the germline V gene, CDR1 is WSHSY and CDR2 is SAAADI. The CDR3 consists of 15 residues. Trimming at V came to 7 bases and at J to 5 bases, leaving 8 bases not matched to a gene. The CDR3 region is CASNFGLAGGETQYF. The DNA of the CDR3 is TGCGCCAGCAACTTCGGGCTAGCGGGGGGGGAGACCCAGTACTTC.

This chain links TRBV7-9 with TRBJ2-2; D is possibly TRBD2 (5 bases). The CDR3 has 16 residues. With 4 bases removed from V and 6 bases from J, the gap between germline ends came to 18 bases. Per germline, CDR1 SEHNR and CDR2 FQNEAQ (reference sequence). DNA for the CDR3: TGTGCCAGCAGCTGGACTGGGTCGAAATTTTCCGGGGAGCTGTTTTTT. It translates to CASSWTGSKFSGELFF.

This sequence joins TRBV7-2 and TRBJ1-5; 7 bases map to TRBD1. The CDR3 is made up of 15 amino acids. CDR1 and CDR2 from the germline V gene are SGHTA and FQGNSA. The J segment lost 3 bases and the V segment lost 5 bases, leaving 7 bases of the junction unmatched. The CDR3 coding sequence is TGTGCCAGCAGCCAAGACAGGGTTTACAATCAGCCCCAGCATTTT. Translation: CASSQDRVYNQPQHF.

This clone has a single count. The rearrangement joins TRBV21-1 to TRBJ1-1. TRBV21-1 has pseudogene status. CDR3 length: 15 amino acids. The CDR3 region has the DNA TGTGCCAGCAGCAAAGCGACGGGTAGGAACACTGAAGCTTTCTTT. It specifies CASSKATGRNTEAFF.

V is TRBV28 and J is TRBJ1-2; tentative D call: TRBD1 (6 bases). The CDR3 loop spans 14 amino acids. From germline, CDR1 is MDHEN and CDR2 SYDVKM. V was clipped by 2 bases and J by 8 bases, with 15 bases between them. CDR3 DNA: TGTGCCAGCAGTTTAGAGGCCAGGGGATACGGCTACACCTTC. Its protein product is CASSLEARGYGYTF.

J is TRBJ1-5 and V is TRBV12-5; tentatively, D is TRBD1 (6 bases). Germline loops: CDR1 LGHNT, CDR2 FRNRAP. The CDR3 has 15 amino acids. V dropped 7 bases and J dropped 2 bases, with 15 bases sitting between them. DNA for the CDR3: TGTGCTAGTGCCGCCTCGGGGGGCGGCAATCAGCCCCAGCATTTT. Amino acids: CASAASGGGNQPQHF.

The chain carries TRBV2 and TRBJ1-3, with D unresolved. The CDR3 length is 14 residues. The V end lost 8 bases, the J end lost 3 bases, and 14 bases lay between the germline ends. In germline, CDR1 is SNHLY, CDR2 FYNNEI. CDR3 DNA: TGTGCCAGCGAGGAGGGCATTGTTGGAAACACCATATATTTT. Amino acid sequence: CASEEGIVGNTIYF. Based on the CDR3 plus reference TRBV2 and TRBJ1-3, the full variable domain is EPEVTQTPSHQVTQMGQEVILRCVPISNHLYFYWYRQILGQKVEFLVSFYNNEISEKSEIFDDQFSVERPDGSNFTLKIRSTKLEDSAMYFCASEEGIVGNTIYFGEGSWLTVV.

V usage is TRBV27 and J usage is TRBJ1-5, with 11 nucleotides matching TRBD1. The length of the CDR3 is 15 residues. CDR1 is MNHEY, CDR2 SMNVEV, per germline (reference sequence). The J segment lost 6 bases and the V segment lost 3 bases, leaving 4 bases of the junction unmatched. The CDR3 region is CASSFGTGGSQPQHF. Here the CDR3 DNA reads TGTGCCAGCAGTTTTGGGACAGGGGGTTCTCAGCCCCAGCATTTT.

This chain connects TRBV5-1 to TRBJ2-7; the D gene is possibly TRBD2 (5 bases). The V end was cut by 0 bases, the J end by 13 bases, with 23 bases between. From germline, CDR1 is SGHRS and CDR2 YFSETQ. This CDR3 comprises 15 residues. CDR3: CASSLAQAPLSREYF. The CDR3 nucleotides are TGCGCCAGCAGCTTGGCCCAGGCGCCGCTCTCGAGGGAATACTTC.

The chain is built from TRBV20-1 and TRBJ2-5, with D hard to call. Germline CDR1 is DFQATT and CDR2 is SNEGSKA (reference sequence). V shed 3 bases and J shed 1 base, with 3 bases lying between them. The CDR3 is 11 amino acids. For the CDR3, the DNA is TGCAGTGCTAGCTTCCAAGAGACCCAGTACTTC. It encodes CSASFQETQYF.

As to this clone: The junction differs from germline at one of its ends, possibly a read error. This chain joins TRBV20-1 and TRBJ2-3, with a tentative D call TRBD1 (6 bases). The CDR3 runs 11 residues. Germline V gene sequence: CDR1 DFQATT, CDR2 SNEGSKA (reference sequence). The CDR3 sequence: CSARDSPYSHF. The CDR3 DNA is TGCAGTGCTAGGGACAGCCCTTATTCCCATTTT.

CDR3: CASSFLANTEAFF. For the CDR3, the DNA is TGTGCCAGCAGCTTCTTGGCGAACACTGAAGCTTTCTTT. The V gene is TRBV11-2, the J gene TRBJ1-1, with D hard to call. The CDR3 is 13 amino acids. V gave up 3 bases and J gave up 1 base, with 6 bases separating them. CDR1 and CDR2 (germline): SGHAT, FQNNGV.

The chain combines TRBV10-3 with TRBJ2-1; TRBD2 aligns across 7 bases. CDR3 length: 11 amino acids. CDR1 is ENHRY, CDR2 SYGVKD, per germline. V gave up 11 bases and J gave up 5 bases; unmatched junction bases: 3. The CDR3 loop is CAATSHNEQFF. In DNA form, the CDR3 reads TGTGCCGCGACTAGCCACAATGAGCAGTTCTTC.

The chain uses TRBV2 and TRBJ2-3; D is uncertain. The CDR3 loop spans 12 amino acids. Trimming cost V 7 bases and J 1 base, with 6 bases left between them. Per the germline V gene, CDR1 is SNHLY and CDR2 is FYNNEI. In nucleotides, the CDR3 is TGTGCCAGCAATCTTGGCACAGATACGCAGTATTTT. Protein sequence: CASNLGTDTQYF.

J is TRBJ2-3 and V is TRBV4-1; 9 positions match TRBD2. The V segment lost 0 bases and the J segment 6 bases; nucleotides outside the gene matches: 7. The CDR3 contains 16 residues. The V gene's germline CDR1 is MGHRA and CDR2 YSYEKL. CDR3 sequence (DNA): TGCGCCAGCAGCCAAGAGGGGGCGGGGGGGCTTGATACGCAGTATTTT. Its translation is CASSQEGAGGLDTQYF.

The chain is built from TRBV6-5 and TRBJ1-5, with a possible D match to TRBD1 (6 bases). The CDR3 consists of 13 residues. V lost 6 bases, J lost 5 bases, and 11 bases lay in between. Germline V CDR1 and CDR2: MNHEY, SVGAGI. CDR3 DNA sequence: TGTGCCAGCAGCGGACAGCGAGATCAGCCCCAGCATTTT. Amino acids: CASSGQRDQPQHF.

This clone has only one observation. The CDR3: CASCTVETDTQYF. DNA of the CDR3: TGTGCCAGCTGTACCGTCGAGACAGATACGCAGTATTTT. The rearrangement links TRBV27 to TRBJ2-3; the D is unclear. The CDR3 has 13 amino acids. Germline lookup yields CDR1 MNHEY and CDR2 SMNVEV (reference sequence). Trimming took 8 bases from V and 3 from J, leaving 12 bases between them.

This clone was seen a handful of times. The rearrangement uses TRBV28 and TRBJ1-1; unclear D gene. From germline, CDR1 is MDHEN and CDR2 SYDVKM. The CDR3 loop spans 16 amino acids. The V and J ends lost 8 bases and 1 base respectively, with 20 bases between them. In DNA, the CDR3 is TGTGCCAGCCGCCCGACATCATCCCCCAGGAACACTGAAGCTTTCTTT. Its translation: CASRPTSSPRNTEAFF.

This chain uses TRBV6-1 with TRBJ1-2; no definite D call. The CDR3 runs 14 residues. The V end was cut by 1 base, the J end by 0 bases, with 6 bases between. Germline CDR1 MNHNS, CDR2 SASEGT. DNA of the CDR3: TGTGCCAGCAGTGAAGGCGGTACTAACTATGGCTACACCTTC. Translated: CASSEGGTNYGYTF.

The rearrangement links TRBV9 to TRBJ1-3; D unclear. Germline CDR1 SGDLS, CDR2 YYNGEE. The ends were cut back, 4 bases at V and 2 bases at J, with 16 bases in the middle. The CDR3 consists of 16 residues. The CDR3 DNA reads TGTGCCAGCAGCCCTTCGGGGTTAGGGACTGGAAACACCATATATTTT. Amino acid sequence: CASSPSGLGTGNTIYF.

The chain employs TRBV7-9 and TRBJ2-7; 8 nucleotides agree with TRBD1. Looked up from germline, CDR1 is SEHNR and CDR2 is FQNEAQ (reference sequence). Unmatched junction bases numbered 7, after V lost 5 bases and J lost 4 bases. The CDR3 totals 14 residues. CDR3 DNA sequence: TGTGCCAGCAGCCGTCGACAGGGGTCGTACGAGCAGTACGTC. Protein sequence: CASSRRQGSYEQYV.

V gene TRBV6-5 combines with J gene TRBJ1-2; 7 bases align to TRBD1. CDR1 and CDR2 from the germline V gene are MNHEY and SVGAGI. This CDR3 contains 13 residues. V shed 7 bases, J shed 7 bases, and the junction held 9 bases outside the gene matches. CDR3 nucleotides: TGTGCCAGCATTCCCTCAGGGGGGTTTGGCTACACCTTC. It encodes CASIPSGGFGYTF.

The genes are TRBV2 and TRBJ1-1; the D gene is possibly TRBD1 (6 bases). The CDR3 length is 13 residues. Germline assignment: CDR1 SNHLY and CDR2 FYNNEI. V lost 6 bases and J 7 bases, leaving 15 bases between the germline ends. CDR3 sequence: CASSDDRPSEAFF. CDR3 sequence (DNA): TGTGCCAGCAGCGATGACAGGCCGAGTGAAGCTTTCTTT.